The 4 T cell receptor beta chains below all came from one sample that was sequenced in a study of blood T cell repertoires in COVID-19. Clones were sequenced by immunoSEQ multiplex PCR, and TCRdb holds only the in-frame ones, with some missing. The repertoire has fewer than 80,000 clones, 88% of them found once; the top ten carry approximately 20%. The sequencing input was peripheral blood. These receptors were obtained from a human donor in a cohort sampled during active COVID-19.

The sample holds one count of this clone. This chain links TRBV5-4 with TRBJ1-1; possible D gene TRBD1, 5 bases. The germline V gene encodes CDR1 SGHNT and CDR2 YYREEE (reference sequence). The CDR3 has 14 residues. V lost 0 bases and J lost 1, with 7 bases in between. The chain's CDR3 is CASSLEQGNTEAFF. Written as DNA, the CDR3 is TGTGCCAGCAGCTTGGAGCAGGGGAACACTGAAGCTTTCTTT.

The rearrangement uses TRBV2 and TRBJ1-4; D gene unclear. CDR1 and CDR2 from the germline V gene are SNHLY and FYNNEI. This CDR3 region has 16 residues. The germline V and J ends were trimmed by 3 bases and 7 bases, with 18 bases remaining between them. The CDR3 is CASSDGPGLRGEKLFF. The CDR3 nucleotides read TGTGCCAGCAGTGATGGCCCCGGGTTACGGGGTGAAAAACTGTTTTTT.

V is TRBV2 and J is TRBJ2-7, with 11 bases fitting TRBD1. Germline trimming cut 5 bases from V and 4 bases from J; bases unmatched to any gene: 7. Looked up from germline, CDR1 is SNHLY and CDR2 is FYNNEI. This CDR3 region has 15 residues. CDR3 nucleotides: TGTGCCAGCAGTCCTGGACAGGGGGCGGAATACGAGCAGTACTTC. Translated: CASSPGQGAEYEQYF.

The chain uses TRBV9 and TRBJ2-2; perhaps TRBD1 as D (5 bases). Germline V gives CDR1 SGDLS, CDR2 YYNGEE. Trimming removed 0 bases from V and 4 bases from J, with 19 bases in between. This CDR3 has 18 amino acids. The CDR3 DNA follows: TGTGCCAGCAGCGTAGGGCAGGGTGGTAGGTCTCGCACCGGGGAGCTGTTTTTT. Amino acids: CASSVGQGGRSRTGELFF.